Listed below are T cell receptor beta chains from one sample, sequenced in a study of blood T cell repertoires in COVID-19. Produced via immunoSEQ multiplex PCR; TCRdb's table is partial and in-frame only. The data show 250,000 or so clones, with around 80% seen just once and around 5.5% held by the top ten. The sample consisted of peripheral blood. These receptors were taken from a human donor in a cohort sampled during active COVID-19. Both conserved end residues are part of each CDR3. A D gene is named only where the DNA matches it firmly. Clone sizes are given selectively: once, few, many, or a class where the clone is expanded.

d_call j_call clone_size v_call cdr3_nt cdr3_aa
- TRBJ2-5 - TRBV14 TGTGCCAGCAGCCAAGAAACCGGGGGACTGGCCGTAGCCCAGTACTTC CASSQETGGLAVAQYF
TRBD2 TRBJ2-1 - TRBV27 TGTGCCAGCAGTTTATCCCTAGCGGGTAGAGGTAATGAGCAGTTCTTC CASSLSLAGRGNEQFF
TRBD2 TRBJ2-3 - TRBV5-1 TGCGCCAGCAGCTTGGGCCTCAGACTAGCGGGAGATACGCAGTATTTT CASSLGLRLAGDTQYF
TRBD2 TRBJ2-3 few TRBV29-1 TGCAGCGGGTTAGCGGGTTCAGATACGCAGTATTTT CSGLAGSDTQYF
- TRBJ1-1 once TRBV18 TGTGCCAGCTCACCGTATACAGGGAACACTGAAGCTTTCTTT CASSPYTGNTEAFF
- TRBJ1-5 - TRBV7-6 TGTGCCAGCAGCTTTGGGGGGGATCAGCCCCAGCATTTT CASSFGGDQPQHF
TRBD2 TRBJ2-3 - TRBV5-1 TGCGCCAGCCTGCCGGTAGCGGGAGGGACAGATACGCAGTATTTT CASLPVAGGTDTQYF
TRBD1 TRBJ2-7 - TRBV10-2 TGCGCCAGCAGAGGACAGGGGGCGGGTGGCGAGCAGTACTTC CASRGQGAGGEQYF
TRBD1 TRBJ1-1 - TRBV12-5 TGTGCTAGTGGTTTGGGGACAGGGTTTGATGAAGCTTTCTTT CASGLGTGFDEAFF
TRBD1 TRBJ2-7 - TRBV27 TGTGCCAGCAGTCCATCGGGACAGAACTACGAGCAGTACTTC CASSPSGQNYEQYF
TRBD2 TRBJ2-1 - TRBV28 TGTGCCAGCAGTTCCTACCCTCGCGCTAGCGGGAGTGGTCATGAGCAGTTCTTC CASSSYPRASGSGHEQFF
- TRBJ2-2 - TRBV24-1 TGTGCCACCAGTAAAGAGCCCACCACCGGGGAGCTGTTTTTT CATSKEPTTGELFF
TRBD1 TRBJ1-2 - TRBV4-1 TGCGCCAGCAGCCCGGGCTCAGGGGGCGCCTATGGCTACACCTTC CASSPGSGGAYGYTF
TRBD2 TRBJ2-1 - TRBV14 TGTGCCAGCAGCCATATCAGCGGGGGTTTATACAATGAGCAGTTCTTC CASSHISGGLYNEQFF
TRBD1 TRBJ2-2 - TRBV19 TGTGCCAGTAGTCGGGGACAGGGGATGTCGTCCGGGGAGCTGTTTTTT CASSRGQGMSSGELFF
TRBD2 TRBJ2-1 - TRBV5-6 TGTGCCAGCAGCCCATCGGGAGGGTCTAACACCTACAATGAGCAGTTCTTC CASSPSGGSNTYNEQFF
- TRBJ2-3 - TRBV5-6 TGTGCCAGCAGCTACCCCGGGTCGACTGCGGGAGATACGCAGTATTTT CASSYPGSTAGDTQYF
- TRBJ1-1 once TRBV6-6 TGTGCCAGCACCGGACAGAACATGAACACTGAAGCTTTCTTT CASTGQNMNTEAFF
- TRBJ1-2 - TRBV11-2 TGTGCCAGCAGCTTCCCTACAGGGAGAAAGGACTATGGCTACACCTTC CASSFPTGRKDYGYTF
TRBD1 TRBJ1-4 few TRBV4-2 TGTGCCAGCAGCCAAGGTGACAGGGGGGGCGAAAAACTGTTTTTT CASSQGDRGGEKLFF
- TRBJ2-2 - TRBV19 TGTGCCAGTAGTATCAAGTGGAGCACCGGGGAGCTGTTTTTT CASSIKWSTGELFF
TRBD2 TRBJ2-1 - TRBV6-4 TGTGCCAGCAGTGACTCGACTAGCGGGGGGCTCAATGAGCAGTTCTTC CASSDSTSGGLNEQFF
TRBD2 TRBJ2-1 few TRBV2 TGTGCCAGCAGTTTTCCGACTAGCGGCCCAAATGAGCAGTTCTTC CASSFPTSGPNEQFF
TRBD1 TRBJ2-5 - TRBV28 TGTGCCAGCAGATCGACAGGGGGCGGAGAGACCCAGTACTTC CASRSTGGGETQYF
TRBD2 TRBJ2-7 - TRBV7-9 TGTGCCAGCAGCGTTAGCGGGAGTCGACGCAACGAGCAGTACTTC CASSVSGSRRNEQYF
- TRBJ2-7 - TRBV6-5 TGTGCCAGCAGTACCTCATATGGGGGGTACTACGAGCAGTACTTC CASSTSYGGYYEQYF
- TRBJ1-3 few TRBV2 TGTGCCAGCAGTGACAGGGATTCAAACACCATATATTTT CASSDRDSNTIYF
- TRBJ1-1 - TRBV5-8 TGTGCCAGCAGCCGGGACTTCATTAACACTGAAGCTTTCTTT CASSRDFINTEAFF
- TRBJ1-5 - TRBV28 TGTGCCAGCAGTTTAGGGTGGGCCAGGGGCTACAATCAGCCCCAGCATTTT CASSLGWARGYNQPQHF
TRBD1 TRBJ2-5 - TRBV29-1 TGCAGCGTTATCCAGGGGGTAGAGACCCAGTACTTC CSVIQGVETQYF
- TRBJ2-3 - TRBV11-1 TGTGCCAGCAGCTTAAGGTCGGGGTCGGATACGCAGTATTTT CASSLRSGSDTQYF
- TRBJ1-1 - TRBV2 TGTGCCAGCAGTGTTGGGCTCACTGAAGCTTTCTTT CASSVGLTEAFF
TRBD1 TRBJ1-5 - TRBV19 TGTGCCAGTACCACAGGGGTTCGTCAGCCCCAGCATTTT CASTTGVRQPQHF